These 9 T cell receptor beta chains were sequenced from one sample in a study of cytomegalovirus exposure and HLA in healthy donors. The PCR made use of 60 Vbeta and 13 Jbeta primers. Here immunoSEQ multiplex PCR was the method, and the copy in TCRdb shows in-frame clones only, minus some. In the table there are roughly 110,000 clones, approximately 76% of which are singletons. What was sequenced was PBMCs. The origin of the receptors is a man between 18 and 35 years old in good health and CMV-seronegative.

In this sample, this clone turned up a few times. The chain carries TRBV29-1 and TRBJ1-1; the D is unclear. This CDR3 has 13 residues. Germline CDR1 SQVTM, CDR2 ANQGSEA. Trimming shortened V by 3 bases and J by 5 bases, and 13 bases separated the two germline ends. The CDR3 region is CSVEQGRGTEAFF. In nucleotides, the CDR3 is TGCAGCGTTGAGCAAGGGAGAGGAACTGAAGCTTTCTTT.

The chain joins TRBV10-3 to TRBJ2-3, with D possibly TRBD2 on 6 matching bases. The germline V gene has CDR1 ENHRY and CDR2 SYGVKD. The CDR3 sequence is 14 residues long. The V and J ends lost 4 bases and 0 bases respectively, with 8 bases between them. CDR3: CAISVGGSTDTQYF. The CDR3 DNA is TGTGCCATCAGTGTTGGAGGGAGCACAGATACGCAGTATTTT.

The chain is built from TRBV10-3 and TRBJ1-4; D might be TRBD1 (5 bases). This CDR3 contains 13 residues. Trimming stripped 4 bases from V and 7 bases from J, with 10 bases between. Germline CDR1 ENHRY, CDR2 SYGVKD. This CDR3 reads CAISAQGGEKLFF. For the CDR3, the DNA is TGTGCCATCAGTGCGCAGGGAGGTGAAAAACTGTTTTTT.

This sequence joins TRBV7-9 and TRBJ1-2; D perhaps matches TRBD1 (6 bases). Germline V gives CDR1 SEHNR, CDR2 FQNEAQ (reference sequence). Trimming removed 1 base at V and 0 bases at J, with 12 bases between. The CDR3 spans 16 residues. The CDR3 bases are TGTGCCAGCAGCTTAGAGGGGGAAACAGCTAACTATGGCTACACCTTC. Translation gives CASSLEGETANYGYTF.

The V and J genes are TRBV29-1 and TRBJ1-2; no firm D call. Trimming left V 2 bases short and J 7 bases short, with 8 bases between. The CDR3 runs to 11 residues. From germline, CDR1 is SQVTM and CDR2 ANQGSEA. CDR3 sequence (DNA): TGCAGCGTTGAAACAGCCTTTGGCTACACCTTC. Protein product: CSVETAFGYTF.

The J gene is TRBJ2-7, the V gene TRBV6-5; 12 bases line up with TRBD2. The CDR3 spans 15 residues. The V and J ends lost 6 bases and 4 bases, in that order; junction bases with no gene match: 7. Germline-derived CDR1 and CDR2 are MNHEY and SVGAGI. Here the CDR3 DNA reads TGTGCCAGCAGCCGCGGACTAGCGGGATCATACGAGCAGTACTTC. Translating gives CASSRGLAGSYEQYF.

The rearrangement joins TRBV5-4 to TRBJ2-5; tentatively, D is TRBD2 (7 bases). Germline lookup yields CDR1 SGHNT and CDR2 YYREEE (reference sequence). The CDR3 consists of 14 residues. The V end lost 2 bases, the J end lost 5 bases, and 13 bases lay between the germline ends. The CDR3: CASSFPRGGETQYF. CDR3 nucleotides: TGTGCCAGCAGCTTCCCGAGGGGGGGGGAGACCCAGTACTTC.

This chain connects TRBV10-3 to TRBJ2-7, with D maybe TRBD2 (6 bases). The V and J ends lost 2 bases and 3 bases respectively, with 26 bases between them. CDR3 length: 19 amino acids. Germline lookup yields CDR1 ENHRY and CDR2 SYGVKD. Here the CDR3 DNA reads TGTGCCATCAGTGAGAGGGTCCGGGGCGTACGGGACTCCCACTACGAGCAGTACTTC. Its translation: CAISERVRGVRDSHYEQYF.

V usage is TRBV7-3 and J usage is TRBJ1-6, with TRBD1 identical over 7 bases. V trimming: 5 bases; J trimming: 7 bases; junction bases outside the gene matches: 14. Germline lookup yields CDR1 SGHTA and CDR2 FQGTGA. The CDR3 length is 17 residues. CDR3 in DNA: TGTGCCAGCAGCGCTTCCGCGCATGGACAGGAGAATTCACCCCTCCACTTT. This gives the protein CASSASAHGQENSPLHF.